The T cell receptor beta chain under discussion was sequenced for a study of shared clonotypes between healthy human individuals. CDR3 length: 15 amino acids. The V and J ends lost 3 bases and 1 base, in that order; junction bases with no gene match: 3. Germline V lookup: CDR1 SGHTA, CDR2 FQGTGA. The assay was carried out at the deep level. Sorted subsets were amplified in replicate PCRs using about 200 ng DNA, around 30,000 T cell genomes. Clones were sequenced by immunoSEQ multiplex PCR, and TCRdb holds only the in-frame ones, with some missing. The sample lists 2 million to 2.5 million clones, approximately 95% occurring once. Recent vaccinations or acute infections were absent in the healthy HIV-negative adult donors. Division of CD4+ cells produced a CD45RA+ naive subset and a CD45RA-negative memory subset.

The sequence came from a man younger than 35 in good health. Some clones in this sample may be carry-over from other donors' samples. This sequence joins TRBV7-3 and TRBJ2-5; 9 nucleotides line up with TRBD2. The sequencing sample was made of naive CD4+ T cells from PBMCs. Regarding subset: CD45RA+ positively selected. CDR3 bases: TGTGCCAGCAGCTTTATAGCGGGAGCCCAAGAGACCCAGTACTTC. This encodes CASSFIAGAQETQYF.